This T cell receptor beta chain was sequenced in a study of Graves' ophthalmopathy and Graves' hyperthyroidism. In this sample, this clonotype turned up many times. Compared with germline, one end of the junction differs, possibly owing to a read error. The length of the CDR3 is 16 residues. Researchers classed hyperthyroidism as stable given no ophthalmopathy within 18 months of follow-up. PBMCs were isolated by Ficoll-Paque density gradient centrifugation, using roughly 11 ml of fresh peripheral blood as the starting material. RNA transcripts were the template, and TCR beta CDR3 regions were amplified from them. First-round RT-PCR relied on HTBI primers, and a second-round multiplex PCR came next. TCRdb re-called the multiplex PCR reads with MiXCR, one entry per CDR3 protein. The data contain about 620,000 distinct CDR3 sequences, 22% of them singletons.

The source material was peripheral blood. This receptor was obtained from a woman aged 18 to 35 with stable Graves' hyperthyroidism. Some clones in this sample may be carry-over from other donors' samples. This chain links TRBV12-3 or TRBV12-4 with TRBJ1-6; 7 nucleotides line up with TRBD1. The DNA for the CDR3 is TGTGCCAGCAGTTTAACCCGGGGGGACAGCGGTTCACCCATCCACTTT. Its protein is CASSLTRGDSGSPIHF.